This TCR beta chain was identified during a study of T cells after yellow fever vaccination. TCRdb fed the 5' RACE reads into MiXCR, producing one record per CDR3 protein. The sample shows some 320,000 distinct CDR3 sequences, roughly a tenth of them seen only once. Germline CDR1 reads MNHEY; CDR2 reads SVGAGI. The length of the CDR3 is 14 residues. V was clipped by 6 bases and J by 0 bases; unmatched bases: 0. There are a few counts of this clonotype. The rearrangement joins TRBV6-5 to TRBJ2-2; 8 nucleotides agree with TRBD2. The source was CD4+ T cells sorted from PBMCs, collected 45 days after the yellow fever booster vaccination. The clonotype was recovered from a young man who received the YFV17D yellow fever vaccine. The DNA of the CDR3 is TGTGCCAGCAGGACTAGCGCGAACACCGGGGAGCTGTTTTTT. It specifies CASRTSANTGELFF.